The entry below describes one TCR beta chain. Its antigen is as yet unknown. This record comes from a study of T cell responses to AZD1222 COVID-19 vaccine. Study-wide results and limits: Spike-specific TCR breadth and depth both grew after two AZD1222 doses. Nearly half of unique spike-specific TCRs reportedly avoided B.1.351 and B.1.1.7 mutated regions. Donors in the cohort were predominantly white British and more often female, and clonal diversity was possibly underestimated.

Assay: immunoSEQ multiplex PCR; the TCRdb copy retains only in-frame clones and omits some. The table lists 150,000 or so clones, 85% to 95% of them singletons, with around 0.9% in the top ten. Sample: peripheral blood, taken on day 0 of MenACWY control vaccination. This receptor was obtained from an adult in good health.

The CDR3 here is CALDRDGSDTEAFF. DNA for the CDR3: TGTGCCTTGGACAGGGACGGCTCGGACACTGAAGCTTTCTTT. The rearrangement links TRBV30 to TRBJ1-1; 8 positions agree with TRBD1. This CDR3 spans 14 amino acids. Germline V gives CDR1 GTSNPN, CDR2 SVGIG (reference sequence). J gave up 3 bases and V 7 bases, and 10 bases lay outside the gene matches.